The 19 T cell receptor beta chains below all came from one sample that was sequenced in a study of radiotherapy plus CTLA-4 blockade in lung cancer. The table came from immunoSEQ multiplex PCR; TCRdb's copy has only in-frame clones and leaves some out. The data hold 110,000 or so clones, with 78% observed a single time. The material was peripheral blood, obtained from a patient treated with radiotherapy plus ipilimumab. These receptor sequences come from a human donor with non-small cell lung cancer who had a partial response to radiotherapy plus ipilimumab.

The chain couples TRBV5-6 to TRBJ2-3, with D unresolved. Trimming cost V 0 bases and J 0 bases, with 11 bases left between them. CDR1 SGHDT and CDR2 YYEEEE come from the germline V gene. This CDR3 spans 16 amino acids. The CDR3 reads CASSLVLPSSTDTQYF. The DNA of the CDR3 is TGTGCCAGCAGCTTGGTACTCCCGTCTAGCACAGATACGCAGTATTTT.

This clone was picked up a small number of times. The genes are TRBV5-6 and TRBJ1-6; D uncertain. V was clipped by 4 bases and J by 6 bases, with 11 bases between them. The CDR3 is 14 residues long. Germline V gene lookup returns CDR1 SGHDT and CDR2 YYEEEE. This CDR3 is CASSQTMPNSPLHF. Here the CDR3 DNA reads TGTGCCAGCAGCCAGACTATGCCTAATTCACCCCTCCACTTT.

This rearrangement joins TRBV2 to TRBJ1-3; 10 positions match TRBD1. The trim removed 5 bases at V and 0 bases at J, leaving 1 base unmatched. The germline gives CDR1 SNHLY, CDR2 FYNNEI. The CDR3 length is 15 residues. CDR3 amino acids: CASSRDRGSGNTIYF. The CDR3 DNA reads as TGTGCCAGCAGTCGGGACAGGGGCTCTGGAAACACCATATATTTT. Filled out from reference TRBV2 and TRBJ1-3, the complete variable domain reads EPEVTQTPSHQVTQMGQEVILRCVPISNHLYFYWYRQILGQKVEFLVSFYNNEISEKSEIFDDQFSVERPDGSNFTLKIRSTKLEDSAMYFCASSRDRGSGNTIYFGEGSWLTVV.

Details on this clone: Germline is not matched at one junction end, which may reflect a read error. The rearrangement uses TRBV7-2 and TRBJ2-3; weak D call: TRBD1 (5 bases). The CDR3 is 13 amino acids. Germline lookup yields CDR1 SGHTA and CDR2 FQGNSA. CDR3 amino acids: CASSDRSTDTQYF. For the CDR3, the DNA is TGTGCTAGCAGTGACAGAAGCACAGATACGCAGTATTTT. The full variable domain, in which reference TRBV7-2 and TRBJ2-3 provide the parts outside the CDR3, is GAGVSQSPSNKVTEKGKDVELRCDPISGHTALYWYRQSLGQGLEFLIYFQGNSAPDKSGLPSDRFSAERTGGSVSTLTIQRTQQEDSAVYLCASSDRSTDTQYFGPGTRLTVL.

The chain recombines TRBV6-6 with TRBJ2-3; tentative D call: TRBD2 (5 bases). This CDR3 has 15 amino acids. V dropped 6 bases and J dropped 0 bases, with 13 bases sitting between them. Per germline, CDR1 MNHNY and CDR2 SVGAGI (reference sequence). CDR3 bases: TGTGCCAGCAGCCTCTTAGCGCCGAGCACAGATACGCAGTATTTT. Translation gives CASSLLAPSTDTQYF.

In DNA, the CDR3 is TGTGCCTGGAGTGTAAACCGCGGCGAGCAGTACTTC. Protein product: CAWSVNRGEQYF. The chain uses TRBV30 and TRBJ2-5; D uncertain. The J call is uncertain, as TRBJ2-7 better fits the DNA end. The CDR3 runs to 12 residues. Germline lookup yields CDR1 GTSNPN and CDR2 SVGIG (reference sequence).

This clone was recorded once. V is TRBV28 and J is TRBJ2-7, with TRBD1 identical over 8 bases. J was trimmed by 3 bases and V by 6 bases; bases with no gene match: 4. The germline gives CDR1 MDHEN, CDR2 SYDVKM. This CDR3 is 13 amino acids long. The CDR3 sequence is CASRSGGLYEQYF. The CDR3 coding sequence is TGTGCCAGCAGGTCAGGGGGCCTCTACGAGCAGTACTTC.

J is TRBJ2-7 and V is TRBV6-1; 7 bases are shared with TRBD1. V was clipped by 5 bases and J by 6 bases; unmatched bases: 13. CDR1 is MNHNS and CDR2 is SASEGT in the germline V gene. CDR3 length: 15 residues. Here the CDR3 DNA reads TGTGCCAGCAGTCCTTGGGGACAGTCAGTTAGCGAGCAGTACTTC. Translating it yields CASSPWGQSVSEQYF.

The CDR3 DNA follows: TGTGCCAGCAGTACCAGGGACAGGGGGCCGCGGCAGTACGTC. The encoded protein is CASSTRDRGPRQYV. V gene TRBV28 combines with J gene TRBJ2-7; 12 bases align to TRBD1. CDR1 is MDHEN, CDR2 SYDVKM, per germline. This CDR3 is built from 14 residues. Unmatched junction bases numbered 8, after V lost 5 bases and J lost 9 bases.

In DNA form, the CDR3 reads TGCGCCAGCAGCCAAGTCATGTTGGGCGGGGCAGGGGATACGCAGTATTTT. This encodes CASSQVMLGGAGDTQYF. V and J are TRBV4-3 and TRBJ2-3; the D gene is possibly TRBD2 (6 bases). The CDR3 loop spans 17 amino acids. V was clipped by 1 base and J by 6 bases, with 20 bases between them. Germline loops: CDR1 LGHNA, CDR2 YSLEER.

The CDR3 sequence: CASSEGLPAVHEQFF. In DNA, the CDR3 is TGCGCCAGCAGTGAGGGCCTCCCCGCGGTTCATGAGCAGTTCTTC. The chain uses TRBV10-1 and TRBJ2-1, with D unresolved. Germline assignment: CDR1 WNHNN and CDR2 SYGVQD (reference sequence). The V end was cut by 2 bases, the J end by 8 bases, with 16 bases between. The CDR3 is 15 residues long.

This chain uses TRBV19 with TRBJ1-2, with a possible D match to TRBD1 (5 bases). Germline V gene lookup returns CDR1 LNHDA and CDR2 SQIVND (reference sequence). The CDR3 spans 14 residues. The V and J ends lost 5 bases and 4 bases respectively, with 14 bases between them. In DNA, the CDR3 is TGTGCCAGTAGTTTACAGGTCTCGGGCTATGGCTACACCTTC. Its protein product is CASSLQVSGYGYTF.

The chain combines TRBV27 with TRBJ2-2, with a tentative D call TRBD1 (6 bases). Looked up from germline, CDR1 is MNHEY and CDR2 is SMNVEV (reference sequence). CDR3 length: 14 amino acids. Trimming took off 4 bases at V and 4 bases at J, with 10 bases between the two ends. This chain's CDR3 is CASSWGTTTGELFF. The CDR3 bases are TGTGCCAGCAGTTGGGGGACAACCACCGGGGAGCTGTTTTTT.

This sequence joins TRBV7-9 and TRBJ2-3, with 8 bases aligning to TRBD2. Germline loops: CDR1 SEHNR, CDR2 FQNEAQ (reference sequence). The CDR3 runs 16 residues. J lost 0 bases, V lost 4 bases, and 6 bases had no gene match. CDR3 residues: CASSSTGLASTDTQYF. The CDR3 region has the DNA TGTGCCAGCAGCTCAACTGGACTAGCCAGCACAGATACGCAGTATTTT.

This clone was detected once. This sequence joins TRBV6-1 and TRBJ2-3; D might be TRBD2 (6 bases). The length of the CDR3 is 16 residues. Germline loops: CDR1 MNHNS, CDR2 SASEGT. V lost 4 bases and J lost 0, with 14 bases in between. This CDR3 reads CASSGPLAPSTDTQYF. The CDR3 DNA reads as TGTGCCAGCAGTGGCCCACTAGCACCTAGCACAGATACGCAGTATTTT.

This chain connects TRBV7-9 to TRBJ2-7; 14 bases match TRBD2. CDR3 length equals 15 residues. V shed 1 base and J 7 bases; nucleotides not matched to a gene: 3. Germline V lookup: CDR1 SEHNR, CDR2 FQNEAQ (reference sequence). The CDR3 here is CASSLVGLAGDEQYV. In DNA form, the CDR3 reads TGTGCCAGCAGCTTAGTGGGACTAGCGGGAGATGAGCAGTACGTC.

This chain joins TRBV6-5 and TRBJ1-2, with 11 bases identical to TRBD1. V shed 8 bases and J 4 bases; nucleotides not matched to a gene: 9. CDR1 is MNHEY, CDR2 SVGAGI, per germline. CDR3 length: 15 residues. The DNA for the CDR3 is TGTGCCAGCCATGGGAGGGACAGGGGGTCCTATGGCTACACCTTC. Encoded protein: CASHGRDRGSYGYTF.

The gene calls are TRBV7-6 and TRBJ2-7; TRBD2 matches 9 bases. The CDR3 contains 14 residues. With V trimmed by 2 bases and J by 4 bases, 3 bases remained unmatched. CDR1 SGHVS and CDR2 FNYEAQ come from the germline V gene. CDR3: CASSLIAGAYEQYV. The CDR3 DNA sequence: TGTGCCAGCAGCTTAATAGCGGGAGCGTACGAGCAGTACGTC.

The CDR3 nucleotides read TGTGCCAGCAAAGACAGGGACAGCTCCTACAATGAGCAGTTCTTC. Protein: CASKDRDSSYNEQFF. The chain links TRBV5-6 to TRBJ2-1; 7 nucleotides align to TRBD1. Looked up from germline, CDR1 is SGHDT and CDR2 is YYEEEE. V trimming: 6 bases; J trimming: 0 bases; junction bases outside the gene matches: 6. This CDR3 contains 15 residues.